The rows below give T cell receptor beta chains drawn from one sample of a study of CXCR3-negative and CXCR3-positive naive CD8 T cells. TCRdb reanalyzed the 5' RACE reads and collapses them to one entry per CDR3 protein, without DNA. The table lists some 130,000 distinct CDR3 sequences, with approximately 0.5% in the top ten. Sequencing input: naive CXCR3- CD8+ T cells from blood. These receptors were collected from a human donor in good health. Some clones in this sample may be carry-over from other donors' samples. Both conserved end residues are part of each CDR3.

>TRBV29-1|TRBJ2-1
CSVDSTYYNEQFF
>TRBV29-1|TRBJ2-5
CSVVSRETAETQYF
>TRBV29-1|TRBJ2-3
CSVEGGDREADTQYF
>TRBV28|TRBJ2-1
CASSSSSGGSLSYNEQFF
>TRBV5-1|TRBJ2-1
CASSLGDTTYNEQFF
>TRBV14|TRBJ2-7
CASSQERFPYEQYF
>TRBV29-1|TRBJ2-3
CSVPPIDTQYF
>TRBV29-1|TRBJ2-1
CSVELRDRDYNEQFF
>TRBV4-3|TRBJ2-1
CASSQDLGPAYNEQFF
>TRBV9|TRBJ2-1
CASSVEFEPSYNEQFF
>TRBV15|TRBJ1-1
CATSRGVANTEAFF
>TRBV20-1|TRBJ2-3
CSGEGQERRGASTDTQYF
>TRBV29-1|TRBJ2-5
CSVAGGAGETQYF
>TRBV4-1|TRBJ2-1
CASSQDGTRTGSNEQFF
>TRBV7-2|TRBJ2-5
CASSSTRTAGYGETQYF
>TRBV19|TRBJ2-7
CASSPSGGFYEQYF
>TRBV11-1|TRBJ1-1
CASSPRQGTMNTEAFF
>TRBV4-3|TRBJ2-2
CASSQEELAGVGTGELFF
>TRBV28|TRBJ1-5
CASSFEESSNQPQHF
>TRBV29-1|TRBJ2-2
CSVESGQRNTGELFF
>TRBV6-1|TRBJ2-3
CASSQVARASSTDTQYF
>TRBV6-5|TRBJ2-7
CASSYGWGIEASYEQYF
>TRBV4-1|TRBJ2-7
CASSQVKAGVAYEQYF
>TRBV7-8|TRBJ2-1
CASSAGGGLGPYNEQFF
>TRBV29-1|TRBJ2-7
CSVEDLLAEQYF
>TRBV6-5|TRBJ2-5
CASSYAGEMKTQYF
>TRBV7-8|TRBJ2-3
CASSLRQGVGTDTQYF
>TRBV7-2|TRBJ1-1
CASSFGGGEAFF
>TRBV20-1|TRBJ2-7
CSARDPDAHRVIYEQYF